This record concerns one TCR beta chain sequence. The antigen remains undetermined. This specimen belongs to a study of CD8+CD57+ T cells in acquired aplastic anemia. Germline V gene lookup returns CDR1 SQVTM and CDR2 ANQGSEA. The CDR3 runs to 12 residues. V lost 6 bases to trimming and J lost 4 bases, with 7 bases between them. CDR3 and TCR beta VDJ profiling relied on genomic DNA as the template. TCRdb redid the calling of the reads with MiXCR, one entry per CDR3 protein. Here the sample spans 35,000 to 45,000 distinct CDR3 sequences, roughly two thirds being singletons. The study, taken as a whole, reports: About 28 sequences, all CD8+ CDR3, were shared between patients and controls.

The gene calls are TRBV29-1 and TRBJ1-6; no clear D. Sequencing used sorted CD4+, CD8+, or CD8+CD57+ T cells (not recorded which) from PBMCs. The receptor was derived from a human donor in good health, serving as a control. CDR3: CSVDPYNSPLHF. In DNA form, the CDR3 reads TGCAGCGTAGATCCTTATAATTCACCCCTCCACTTT.